Presented here are 3 T cell receptor beta chains from one specimen sequenced in a study of T cell responses to AZD1222 COVID-19 vaccine. Here immunoSEQ multiplex PCR was the method, and the copy in TCRdb shows in-frame clones only, minus some. Of about 140,000 clones listed, approximately 89% are singletons. The source was peripheral blood, collected 28 days after the second AZD1222 dose. The receptors were gathered from an adult who received the AZD1222 COVID-19 vaccine.

The chain combines TRBV18 with TRBJ2-2; the match to TRBD1 covers 8 bases. V shed 3 bases, J shed 1 base, and the junction held 4 bases outside the gene matches. CDR1 is KGHSH, CDR2 LQKENI, per germline. CDR3 length equals 16 residues. Here the CDR3 reads CASSPGQGRNTGELFF. DNA for the CDR3: TGTGCCAGCTCACCTGGACAGGGACGGAACACCGGGGAGCTGTTTTTT.

The gene calls are TRBV5-4 and TRBJ2-3, with a weak D call TRBD2 (7 bases). The CDR3 contains 17 residues. Trimming took off 0 bases at V and 2 bases at J, with 16 bases between the two ends. Germline-derived CDR1 and CDR2 are SGHNT and YYREEE (reference sequence). The CDR3 DNA is TGTGCCAGCAGCTTGGCCAGGGCGGGGGCCGACACAGATACGCAGTATTTT. As protein: CASSLARAGADTDTQYF.

This clone was seen just once. The chain uses TRBV10-3 and TRBJ1-4, with a possible D match to TRBD1 (6 bases). With 4 bases removed from V and 10 bases from J, the gap between germline ends came to 10 bases. CDR1 ENHRY and CDR2 SYGVKD come from the germline V gene. CDR3 length equals 12 residues. The CDR3 reads CAISAGEGKLFF. The CDR3 DNA reads as TGTGCCATCAGTGCAGGGGAGGGAAAACTGTTTTTT.